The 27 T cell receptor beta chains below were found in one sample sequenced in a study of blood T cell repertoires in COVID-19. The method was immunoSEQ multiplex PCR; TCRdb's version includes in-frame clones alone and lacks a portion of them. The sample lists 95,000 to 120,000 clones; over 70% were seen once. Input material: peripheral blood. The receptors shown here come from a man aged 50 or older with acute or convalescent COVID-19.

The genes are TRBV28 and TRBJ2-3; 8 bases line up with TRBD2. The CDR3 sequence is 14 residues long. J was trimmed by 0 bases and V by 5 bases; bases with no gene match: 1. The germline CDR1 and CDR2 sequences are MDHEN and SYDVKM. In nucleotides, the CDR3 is TGTGCCAGCAGTAAGCGGGGGAGCACAGATACGCAGTATTTT. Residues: CASSKRGSTDTQYF.

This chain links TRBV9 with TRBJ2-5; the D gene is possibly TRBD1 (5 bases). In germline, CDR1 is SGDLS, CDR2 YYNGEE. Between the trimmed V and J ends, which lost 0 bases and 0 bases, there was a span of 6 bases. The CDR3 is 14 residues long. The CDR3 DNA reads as TGTGCCAGCAGCGTAGGGGGCAACCAAGAGACCCAGTACTTC. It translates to CASSVGGNQETQYF.

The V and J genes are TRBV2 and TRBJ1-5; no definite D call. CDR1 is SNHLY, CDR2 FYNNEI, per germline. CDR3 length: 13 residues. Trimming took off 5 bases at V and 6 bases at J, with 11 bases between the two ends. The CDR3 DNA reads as TGTGCCAGCAGTACCAACGGAGTTCAGCCCCAGCATTTT. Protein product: CASSTNGVQPQHF.

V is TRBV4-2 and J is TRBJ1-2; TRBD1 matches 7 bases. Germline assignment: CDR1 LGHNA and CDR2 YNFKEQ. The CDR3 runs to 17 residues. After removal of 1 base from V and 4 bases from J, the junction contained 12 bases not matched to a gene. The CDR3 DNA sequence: TGTGCCAGCAGCCAAGCGCTTCGGGACAGCACATTCTATGGCTACACCTTC. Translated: CASSQALRDSTFYGYTF.

The CDR3 loop is CASSSPGGAYEQYF. CDR3 nucleotide sequence: TGTGCCAGCAGCTCCCCTGGTGGAGCCTACGAGCAGTACTTC. The V gene is TRBV7-9, the J gene TRBJ2-7; no definite D call. The V end was cut by 4 bases, the J end by 2 bases, with 12 bases between. The CDR3 runs to 14 residues. Germline values: CDR1 SEHNR, CDR2 FQNEAQ (reference sequence).

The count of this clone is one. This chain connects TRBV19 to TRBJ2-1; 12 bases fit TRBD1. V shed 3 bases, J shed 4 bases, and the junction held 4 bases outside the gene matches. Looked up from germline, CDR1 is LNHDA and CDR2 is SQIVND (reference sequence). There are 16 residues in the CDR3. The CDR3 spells CASSMGTGGRYNEQFF. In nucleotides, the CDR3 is TGTGCCAGTAGTATGGGGACAGGGGGCCGTTACAATGAGCAGTTCTTC.

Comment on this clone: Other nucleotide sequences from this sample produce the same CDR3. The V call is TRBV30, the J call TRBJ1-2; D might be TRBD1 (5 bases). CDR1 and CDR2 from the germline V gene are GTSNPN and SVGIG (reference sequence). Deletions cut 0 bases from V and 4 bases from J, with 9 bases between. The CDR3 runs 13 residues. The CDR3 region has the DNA TGTGCCTGGAGTGTGGGGGGACGCTATGGCTACACCTTC. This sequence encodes CAWSVGGRYGYTF.

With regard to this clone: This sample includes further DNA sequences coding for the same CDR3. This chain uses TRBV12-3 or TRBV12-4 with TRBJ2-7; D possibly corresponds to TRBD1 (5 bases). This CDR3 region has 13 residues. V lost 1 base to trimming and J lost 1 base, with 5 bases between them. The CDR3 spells CASSLGQSYEQYF. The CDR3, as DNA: TGTGCCAGCAGTTTAGGACAGTCCTACGAGCAGTACTTC.

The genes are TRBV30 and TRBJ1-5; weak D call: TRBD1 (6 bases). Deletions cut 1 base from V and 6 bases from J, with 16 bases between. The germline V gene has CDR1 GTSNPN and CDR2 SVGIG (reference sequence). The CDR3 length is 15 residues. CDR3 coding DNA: TGTGCCTGGAGTGCCAGTCTACAGGGTAGTCAGCCCCAGCATTTT. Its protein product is CAWSASLQGSQPQHF.

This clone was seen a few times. CDR3 sequence reads: CASRRTVFPGELFF. The CDR3, as DNA: TGTGCCAGCAGACGGACAGTGTTTCCCGGGGAGCTGTTTTTT. This chain uses TRBV2 with TRBJ2-2; a possible D gene is TRBD1 (6 bases). The length of the CDR3 is 14 residues. The germline V and J ends were trimmed by 6 bases and 6 bases, with 14 bases remaining between them. CDR1 and CDR2 (germline): SNHLY, FYNNEI.

The CDR3 is CASSLNRGVNGYTF. CDR3 DNA sequence: TGTGCCAGCAGTTTAAACAGGGGAGTAAATGGCTACACCTTC. The J gene is TRBJ1-2, the V gene TRBV28, with 7 nucleotides matching TRBD1. V lost 2 bases and J lost 6; bases outside the gene matches: 6. This CDR3 comprises 14 residues. Germline assignment: CDR1 MDHEN and CDR2 SYDVKM.

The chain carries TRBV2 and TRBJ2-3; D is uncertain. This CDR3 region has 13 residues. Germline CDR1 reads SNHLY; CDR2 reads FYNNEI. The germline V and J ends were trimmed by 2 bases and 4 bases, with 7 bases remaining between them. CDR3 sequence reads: CASSEKLPDTQYF. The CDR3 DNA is TGTGCCAGCAGTGAAAAGCTGCCAGATACGCAGTATTTT.

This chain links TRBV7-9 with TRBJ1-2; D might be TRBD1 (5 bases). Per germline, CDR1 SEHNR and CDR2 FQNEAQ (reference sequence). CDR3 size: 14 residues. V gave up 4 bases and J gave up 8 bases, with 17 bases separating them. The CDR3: CASSSSGQGTGYTF. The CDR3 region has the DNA TGTGCCAGCAGCTCAAGCGGGCAGGGCACAGGCTACACCTTC.

CDR3 in DNA: TGTGCCAGCAGCCCACTAGCGGGGGGCGGCGAGCAGTTCTTC. Translated: CASSPLAGGGEQFF. This rearrangement joins TRBV4-2 to TRBJ2-1; TRBD2 matches 12 bases. V dropped 4 bases and J dropped 10; count of bases not matched to a gene: 5. The V gene's germline CDR1 is LGHNA and CDR2 YNFKEQ. There are 14 residues in the CDR3.

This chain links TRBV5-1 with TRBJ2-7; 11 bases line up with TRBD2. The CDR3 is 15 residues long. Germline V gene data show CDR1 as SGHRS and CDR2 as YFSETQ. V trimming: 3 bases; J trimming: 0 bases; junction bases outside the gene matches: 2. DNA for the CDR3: TGCGCCAGCAGCTGGGGACTAGCGGTCTCCTACGAGCAGTACTTC. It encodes CASSWGLAVSYEQYF.

CDR3 bases: TGTGCCAGCAGCCACAATAGAGGCCTGAACACTGAAGCTTTCTTT. Translation gives CASSHNRGLNTEAFF. J is TRBJ1-1 and V is TRBV3-1 (or the pseudogene TRBV3-2); D remains unclear. This CDR3 is 15 amino acids long. CDR1 LGHDT and CDR2 YNNKEL come from the germline V gene (reference sequence). V gave up 3 bases and J gave up 0 bases, with 11 bases separating them.

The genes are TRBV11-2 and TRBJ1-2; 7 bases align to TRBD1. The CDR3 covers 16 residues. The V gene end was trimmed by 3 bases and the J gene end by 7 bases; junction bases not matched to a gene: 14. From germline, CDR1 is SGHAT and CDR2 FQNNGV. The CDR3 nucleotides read TGTGCCAGCAGCTTCCCGGGACAGCTCCTTGGAGGTGGCTACACCTTC. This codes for CASSFPGQLLGGGYTF.

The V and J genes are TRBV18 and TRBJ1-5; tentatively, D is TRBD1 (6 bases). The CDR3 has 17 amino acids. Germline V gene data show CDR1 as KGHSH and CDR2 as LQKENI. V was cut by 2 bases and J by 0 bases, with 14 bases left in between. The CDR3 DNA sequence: TGTGCCAGCTCACCAATGGGACAAAGTAATAGCAATCAGCCCCAGCATTTT. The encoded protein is CASSPMGQSNSNQPQHF.

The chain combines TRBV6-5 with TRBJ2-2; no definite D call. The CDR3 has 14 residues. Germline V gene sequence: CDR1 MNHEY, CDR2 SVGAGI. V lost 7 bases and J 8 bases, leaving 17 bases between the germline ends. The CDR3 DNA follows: TGTGCCAGCACCATAAATAGAGATCCTGGGGAGCTGTTTTTT. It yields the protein CASTINRDPGELFF.

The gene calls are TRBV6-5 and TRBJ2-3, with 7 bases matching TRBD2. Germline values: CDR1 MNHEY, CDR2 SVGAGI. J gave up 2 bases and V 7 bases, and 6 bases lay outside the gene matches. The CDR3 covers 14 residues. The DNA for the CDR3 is TGTGCCAGCACCGGGCGGGGGAACACAGATACGCAGTATTTT. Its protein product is CASTGRGNTDTQYF.

The CDR3 is CASSLSGTQYF. The CDR3 coding sequence is TGTGCCAGCAGCTTATCAGGCACGCAGTATTTT. The genes are TRBV7-3 and TRBJ2-3; no definite D call. V gave up 2 bases and J gave up 9 bases, with 6 bases separating them. This CDR3 spans 11 amino acids. The germline V gene encodes CDR1 SGHTA and CDR2 FQGTGA.

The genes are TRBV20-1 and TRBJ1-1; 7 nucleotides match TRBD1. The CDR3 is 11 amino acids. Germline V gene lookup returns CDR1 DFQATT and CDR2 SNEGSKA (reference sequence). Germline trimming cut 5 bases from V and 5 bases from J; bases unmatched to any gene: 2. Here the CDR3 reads CSAEQGTEAFF. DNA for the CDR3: TGCAGTGCTGAACAGGGGACTGAAGCTTTCTTT.

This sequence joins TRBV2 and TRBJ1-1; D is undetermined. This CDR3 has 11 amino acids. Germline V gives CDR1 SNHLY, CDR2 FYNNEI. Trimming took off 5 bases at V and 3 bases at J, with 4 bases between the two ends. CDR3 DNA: TGTGCCAGCAGTACTTACACTGAAGCTTTCTTT. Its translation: CASSTYTEAFF.

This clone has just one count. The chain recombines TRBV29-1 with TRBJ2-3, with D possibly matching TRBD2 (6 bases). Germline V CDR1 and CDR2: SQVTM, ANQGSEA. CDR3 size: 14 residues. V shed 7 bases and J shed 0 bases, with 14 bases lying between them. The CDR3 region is CSAGTATSTDTQYF. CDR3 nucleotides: TGCAGCGCTGGGACTGCCACTAGCACAGATACGCAGTATTTT.

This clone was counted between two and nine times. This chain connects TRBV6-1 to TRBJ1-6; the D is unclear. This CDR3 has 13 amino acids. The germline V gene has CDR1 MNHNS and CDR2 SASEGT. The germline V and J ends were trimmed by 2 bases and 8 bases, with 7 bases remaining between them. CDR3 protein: CASSEFGDSPLHF. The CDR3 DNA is TGTGCCAGCAGTGAATTCGGGGATTCACCCCTCCACTTT.

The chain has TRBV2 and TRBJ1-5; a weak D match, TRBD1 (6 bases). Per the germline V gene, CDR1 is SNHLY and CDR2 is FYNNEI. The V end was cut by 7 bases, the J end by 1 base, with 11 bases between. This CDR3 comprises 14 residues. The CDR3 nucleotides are TGTGCCAGCACCTGGGACATGAGCAATCAGCCCCAGCATTTT. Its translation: CASTWDMSNQPQHF.

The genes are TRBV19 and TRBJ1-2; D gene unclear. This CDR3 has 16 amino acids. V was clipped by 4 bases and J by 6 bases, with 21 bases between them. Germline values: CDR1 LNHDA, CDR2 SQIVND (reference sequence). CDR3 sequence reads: CASSTGFGRERHGYTF. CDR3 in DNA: TGTGCCAGTAGTACCGGTTTCGGGAGGGAGAGGCATGGCTACACCTTC.